One sample yielded the 31 T cell receptor beta chains listed below, sequenced in a study of blood T cell repertoires in COVID-19. The method was immunoSEQ multiplex PCR; TCRdb's version includes in-frame clones alone and lacks a portion of them. Of about 280,000 clones listed, roughly 90% are singletons. Sequencing was carried out using peripheral blood. Every receptor here comes from a woman in her 30s with active or convalescent COVID-19.

This clone is a singleton in its sample. The chain carries TRBV5-5 and TRBJ2-5; weak D call: TRBD2 (6 bases). From germline, CDR1 is SGHKS and CDR2 YYEKEE (reference sequence). The V and J ends lost 1 base and 2 bases respectively, with 9 bases between them. The CDR3 sequence is 14 residues long. This CDR3 reads CASSLRGNQETQYF. The CDR3 nucleotides are TGTGCCAGCAGCTTGCGGGGGAATCAAGAGACCCAGTACTTC.

This clone came up once. This rearrangement joins TRBV20-1 to TRBJ2-4; D is undetermined. CDR3 length: 14 residues. The germline V and J ends were trimmed by 7 bases and 5 bases, with 18 bases remaining between them. Germline assignment: CDR1 DFQATT and CDR2 SNEGSKA (reference sequence). As DNA, the CDR3 is TGCAGTGGTCGTGAGGCCCTGCCAGAAAACATTCAGTACTTC. This codes for CSGREALPENIQYF.

In regard to this clone: The germline gene is not matched at one end of the junction; a read error may be the cause. The chain links TRBV7-9 to TRBJ1-2, with 7 positions matching TRBD1. The CDR3 spans 14 residues. The germline CDR1 and CDR2 sequences are SEHNR and FQNEAQ (reference sequence). The CDR3, as DNA: TGTGCCAGCAGCCGCCCCGGGACAGCGCATGGGTACACCTTC. The encoded protein is CASSRPGTAHGYTF.

The J gene is TRBJ1-5, the V gene TRBV6-2 or TRBV6-3, with 9 nucleotides matching TRBD1. Per germline, CDR1 MNHEY and CDR2 SVGEGT. This CDR3 region has 15 residues. The trim removed 5 bases at V and 2 bases at J, leaving 4 bases unmatched. The CDR3 region has the DNA TGTGCCAGCAGTCAGAGGACAGGGGGCAATCAGCCCCAGCATTTT. It codes for CASSQRTGGNQPQHF.

This chain uses TRBV11-2 with TRBJ2-7; 8 bases line up with TRBD1. This CDR3 is 14 amino acids long. Germline CDR1 SGHAT, CDR2 FQNNGV. J was trimmed by 3 bases and V by 5 bases; bases with no gene match: 6. The CDR3 bases are TGTGCCAGCAGCATAACAGGGGGGCTCTACGAGCAGTACTTC. It translates to CASSITGGLYEQYF.

This clone occurred once. The chain couples TRBV27 to TRBJ1-2; 7 bases line up with TRBD1. V was clipped by 6 bases and J by 8 bases; unmatched bases: 6. The germline V gene has CDR1 MNHEY and CDR2 SMNVEV (reference sequence). This CDR3 spans 12 amino acids. CDR3 region: CASRGQRDGYTF. The CDR3 nucleotides read TGTGCCAGCAGGGGACAGAGGGACGGCTACACCTTC.

The table lists this clone with a count of one. The genes are TRBV28 and TRBJ2-3; 7 nucleotides line up with TRBD2. From germline, CDR1 is MDHEN and CDR2 SYDVKM. This CDR3 is built from 11 residues. CDR3 sequence reads: CATSVRDTQYF. The CDR3 nucleotides are TGTGCTACTAGCGTGAGAGATACGCAGTATTTT. The full variable domain, with the rest looked up from reference TRBV28 and TRBJ2-3, is DVKVTQSSRYLVKRTGEKVFLECVQDMDHENMFWYRQDPGLGLRLIYFSYDVKMKEKGDIPEGYSVSREKKERFSLILESASTNQTSMYLCATSVRDTQYFGPGTRLTVL.

The chain is built from TRBV12-5 and TRBJ1-1; tentatively, D is TRBD1 (5 bases). Germline CDR1 is LGHNT and CDR2 is FRNRAP. V lost 6 bases and J lost 1, with 12 bases in between. The length of the CDR3 is 14 residues. CDR3 DNA: TGTGCTAGTGGCCATAATCAGGGGAACACTGAAGCTTTCTTT. Its protein is CASGHNQGNTEAFF.

The gene calls are TRBV4-1 and TRBJ2-7, with TRBD2 matching 7 bases. Germline assignment: CDR1 MGHRA and CDR2 YSYEKL. The length of the CDR3 is 13 residues. V lost 6 bases to trimming and J lost 3 bases; unmatched junction nucleotides: 5. DNA for the CDR3: TGCGCCAGCAGAGAGGGGAGGGGCTACGAGCAGTACTTC. This encodes CASREGRGYEQYF.

The V gene is TRBV6-5, the J gene TRBJ1-6; perhaps TRBD1 as D (5 bases). The V gene lost 3 bases and the J gene lost 9 bases, with 9 bases spanning the gap. CDR3 length: 13 residues. Per germline, CDR1 MNHEY and CDR2 SVGAGI. CDR3: CASSYDRGSPLHF. The CDR3, as DNA: TGTGCCAGCAGTTATGACAGAGGTTCACCCCTCCACTTT.

Only a few counts were recorded for this clone. This chain connects TRBV19 to TRBJ2-5; perhaps TRBD2 as D (6 bases). V lost 5 bases and J lost 4, with 17 bases in between. This CDR3 region has 15 residues. Germline CDR1 and CDR2: LNHDA and SQIVND (reference sequence). For the CDR3, the DNA is TGTGCCAGTAGTCGGCGGGGAGGAGGCGGAGAGACCCAGTACTTC. It is translated as CASSRRGGGGETQYF.

The J gene is TRBJ1-6, the V gene TRBV3-1 (or the pseudogene TRBV3-2), with 7 bases identical to TRBD1. Germline V gene sequence: CDR1 LGHDT, CDR2 YNNKEL (reference sequence). The ends lost 3 bases at V and 2 bases at J; junction bases unmatched: 7. The CDR3 runs 17 residues. The CDR3 nucleotides are TGTGCCAGCAGCCACCAGGGGGGTATGGCCTATAATTCACCCCTCCACTTT. This translates into CASSHQGGMAYNSPLHF.

J is TRBJ1-4 and V is TRBV19; D possibly corresponds to TRBD1 (5 bases). Germline loops: CDR1 LNHDA, CDR2 SQIVND (reference sequence). The CDR3 covers 14 residues. The V end was cut by 4 bases, the J end by 5 bases, with 11 bases between. The CDR3 sequence: CASSTGVGNEKLFF. The CDR3 coding sequence is TGTGCCAGTAGTACGGGGGTGGGGAATGAAAAACTGTTTTTT.

V gene TRBV27 combines with J gene TRBJ2-5; possible D gene TRBD2, 6 bases. V was pared by 7 bases and J by 3 bases, with 12 bases between. Per the germline V gene, CDR1 is MNHEY and CDR2 is SMNVEV (reference sequence). The length of the CDR3 is 13 residues. The CDR3 spells CASKRWGEETQYF. The CDR3 coding sequence is TGTGCCAGCAAACGCTGGGGGGAAGAGACCCAGTACTTC.

J is TRBJ2-2 and V is TRBV12-5; D gene uncertain. Germline V CDR1 and CDR2: LGHNT, FRNRAP. The length of the CDR3 is 14 residues. Between the trimmed V and J ends, which lost 6 bases and 0 bases, there was a span of 8 bases. The CDR3 region is CASGRGPNTGELFF. Here the CDR3 DNA reads TGTGCTAGTGGAAGAGGCCCGAACACCGGGGAGCTGTTTTTT.

The chain carries TRBV5-1 and TRBJ2-5, with D perhaps TRBD1 (5 bases). The CDR3 consists of 12 residues. V shed 6 bases and J shed 2 bases, with 8 bases lying between them. Germline assignment: CDR1 SGHRS and CDR2 YFSETQ. The CDR3 region is CASTDNQETQYF. The CDR3 bases are TGCGCCAGCACGGACAATCAAGAGACCCAGTACTTC.

The genes are TRBV2 and TRBJ1-2; TRBD1 agrees at 9 bases. After removal of 4 bases from V and 8 bases from J, the junction contained 5 bases not matched to a gene. The CDR3 has 13 amino acids. Germline V CDR1 and CDR2: SNHLY, FYNNEI. The CDR3 bases are TGTGCCAGCAGTGCAGCACAGGGGGCCGGCTACACCTTC. Its protein is CASSAAQGAGYTF. The variable domain in full, with the rest retrieved from reference TRBV2 and TRBJ1-2, is EPEVTQTPSHQVTQMGQEVILRCVPISNHLYFYWYRQILGQKVEFLVSFYNNEISEKSEIFDDQFSVERPDGSNFTLKIRSTKLEDSAMYFCASSAAQGAGYTFGSGTRLTVV.

The V call is TRBV19, the J call TRBJ1-5; 9 nucleotides line up with TRBD1. The trim removed 10 bases at V and 4 bases at J, leaving 5 bases unmatched. CDR1 and CDR2 from the germline V gene are LNHDA and SQIVND (reference sequence). The CDR3 has 13 amino acids. The CDR3 nucleotides read TGTGCCATCGGAGGGACAGGGAATCAGCCCCAGCATTTT. It encodes CAIGGTGNQPQHF.

The table lists this clone with a few counts. This chain uses TRBV28 with TRBJ1-1, with 7 nucleotides matching TRBD1. The V and J ends lost 6 bases and 5 bases, in that order; junction bases with no gene match: 9. The CDR3 length is 14 residues. In germline, CDR1 is MDHEN, CDR2 SYDVKM. The CDR3 sequence: CASRLFGQATEAFF. The CDR3 coding sequence is TGTGCCAGCAGGCTATTCGGACAGGCGACTGAAGCTTTCTTT.

This clone showed up just once. V usage is TRBV7-2 and J usage is TRBJ2-7; TRBD2 matches at 10 bases. Germline V gives CDR1 SGHTA, CDR2 FQGNSA. Trimming took 1 base from V and 5 from J; bases not matched to a gene: 8. The CDR3 loop spans 16 amino acids. The CDR3 here is CASSLGGSGGYNEQYF. As DNA, the CDR3 is TGTGCCAGCAGCTTAGGCGGTAGCGGGGGGTATAACGAGCAGTACTTC.

The gene calls are TRBV6-5 and TRBJ2-1, with 10 positions matching TRBD2. Germline loops: CDR1 MNHEY, CDR2 SVGAGI. V lost 7 bases to trimming and J lost 8 bases; unmatched junction nucleotides: 8. CDR3 length equals 14 residues. The CDR3 nucleotides read TGTGCCAGCAAACAGCGGGGGGGCTTTGATGAGCAGTTCTTC. It specifies CASKQRGGFDEQFF.

This clone was seen only once. The genes are TRBV9 and TRBJ2-2; 12 positions agree with TRBD2. V lost 0 bases to trimming and J lost 2 bases; unmatched junction nucleotides: 5. The CDR3 runs to 18 residues. Germline V gene lookup returns CDR1 SGDLS and CDR2 YYNGEE. Here the CDR3 DNA reads TGTGCCAGCAGCGTAGATCTAGCGGGGGGGCCCAACACCGGGGAGCTGTTTTTT. Protein product: CASSVDLAGGPNTGELFF.

The CDR3: CASSRLPQRGGNEQFF. The CDR3 DNA reads as TGTGCCAGCAGCCGGCTCCCCCAGCGGGGGGGGAATGAGCAGTTCTTC. The chain links TRBV3-1 (or the pseudogene TRBV3-2) to TRBJ2-1, with 10 bases identical to TRBD2. J gave up 7 bases and V 4 bases, and 10 bases lay outside the gene matches. This CDR3 is 16 amino acids long. The germline V gene has CDR1 LGHDT and CDR2 YNNKEL (reference sequence).

The genes are TRBV7-2 and TRBJ1-6, with TRBD1 matching 9 bases. The CDR3 is made up of 15 amino acids. The germline CDR1 and CDR2 sequences are SGHTA and FQGNSA. The V gene end was trimmed by 0 bases and the J gene end by 9 bases; junction bases not matched to a gene: 3. CDR3 DNA: TGTGCCAGCAGCTTAGCGGGACAGGGAAGTTCACCCCTCCACTTT. As protein: CASSLAGQGSSPLHF.

This clone is a singleton in its sample. V and J are TRBV28 and TRBJ2-7; 10 bases fit TRBD1. The V gene's germline CDR1 is MDHEN and CDR2 SYDVKM. With V trimmed by 5 bases and J by 5 bases, 6 bases remained unmatched. This CDR3 is built from 14 residues. The CDR3 sequence is CASSPGTGVHEQYF. CDR3 bases: TGTGCCAGCAGTCCCGGGACAGGGGTCCACGAGCAGTACTTC.

The gene calls are TRBV5-4 and TRBJ2-7; TRBD1 agrees at 11 bases. CDR3 size: 15 residues. Germline CDR1 SGHNT, CDR2 YYREEE (reference sequence). J gave up 6 bases and V 3 bases, and 8 bases lay outside the gene matches. The CDR3 bases are TGTGCCAGCAGCTCGGGACAGGGGGTGTATGGCGAGCAGTACTTC. It encodes CASSSGQGVYGEQYF. Filled out from reference TRBV5-4 and TRBJ2-7, the complete variable domain reads ETGVTQSPTHLIKTRGQQVTLRCSSQSGHNTVSWYQQALGQGPQFIFQYYREEENGRGNFPPRFSGLQFPNYSSELNVNALELDDSALYLCASSSGQGVYGEQYFGPGTRLTVT.

The chain employs TRBV7-9 and TRBJ1-1; 8 positions match TRBD1. The CDR3 is 13 residues long. Germline lookup yields CDR1 SEHNR and CDR2 FQNEAQ (reference sequence). Unmatched junction bases numbered 10, after V lost 5 bases and J lost 11 bases. The CDR3 region has the DNA TGTGCCAGCAGCCCCCCGGACAGGGAACGGGCTTTCTTT. Translated, it gives CASSPPDRERAFF.

This chain connects TRBV7-9 to TRBJ1-2; 9 bases map to TRBD1. The CDR3 spans 14 residues. The ends lost 4 bases at V and 4 bases at J; junction bases unmatched: 4. In germline, CDR1 is SEHNR, CDR2 FQNEAQ (reference sequence). The CDR3 protein is CASSSPGQGYGYTF. CDR3 DNA sequence: TGTGCCAGCAGCTCTCCGGGACAGGGCTATGGCTACACCTTC. The full variable domain, its missing parts supplied by reference TRBV7-9 and TRBJ1-2, is DTGVSQNPRHKITKRGQNVTFRCDPISEHNRLYWYRQTLGQGPEFLTYFQNEAQLEKSRLLSDRFSAERPKGSFSTLEIQRTEQGDSAMYLCASSSPGQGYGYTFGSGTRLTVV.

The chain links TRBV6-2 or TRBV6-3 to TRBJ2-3; 13 nucleotides line up with TRBD2. There are 16 residues in the CDR3. The ends lost 6 bases at V and 7 bases at J; junction bases unmatched: 10. Germline V CDR1 and CDR2: MNHEY, SVGEGT. DNA for the CDR3: TGTGCCAGCAGCCCCCCGGGACTAGCGGGGAGGAATACGCAGTATTTT. Translating it yields CASSPPGLAGRNTQYF.

The CDR3 DNA reads as TGTGCCAGCAGTTTATGGGCCACCTCTGGAAACACCATATATTTT. As protein: CASSLWATSGNTIYF. The rearrangement uses TRBV28 and TRBJ1-3, with D uncertain. The germline V gene has CDR1 MDHEN and CDR2 SYDVKM. V lost 0 bases, J lost 0 bases, and 6 bases lay in between. The CDR3 runs 15 residues.

The chain combines TRBV9 with TRBJ1-4; D not resolved. Germline CDR1 is SGDLS and CDR2 is YYNGEE. This CDR3 contains 16 residues. V dropped 4 bases and J dropped 0 bases, with 13 bases sitting between them. The CDR3 nucleotides read TGTGCCAGCAGCCCCTTCGGGGAGGCAACTAATGAAAAACTGTTTTTT. Translating it yields CASSPFGEATNEKLFF.